The source of this T cell receptor beta chain is a study of blood T cell repertoires in COVID-19. The wider study: The United States, Italy and Spain supplied acute and convalescent COVID-19 samples.

In the source study's methods: Reference gene primers were amplified, and this amplification served to estimate nucleated cell counts. The protocol was immunoSEQ multiplex PCR, while the TCRdb copy is restricted to in-frame clones and leaves out a portion. V and J calls and clone size are copied from that table; D and trimming were computed from the DNA. The sample lists about 71,000 clones, more than 80% seen once, with under 6% in the top ten. Germline CDR1 and CDR2: SGHTA and FQGTGA. The ends were cut back, 3 bases at V and 1 base at J, with 14 bases in the middle. The CDR3 covers 16 residues. The sequenced sample consisted of peripheral blood. The clonotype was recovered from a man aged 80 or over with acute or convalescent COVID-19. The rearrangement uses TRBV7-3 and TRBJ2-3; D ambiguous. The CDR3 region has the DNA TGTGCCAGCAGCTTGTCTGCGACCGGAGGCACAGATACGCAGTATTTT. It translates to CASSLSATGGTDTQYF.